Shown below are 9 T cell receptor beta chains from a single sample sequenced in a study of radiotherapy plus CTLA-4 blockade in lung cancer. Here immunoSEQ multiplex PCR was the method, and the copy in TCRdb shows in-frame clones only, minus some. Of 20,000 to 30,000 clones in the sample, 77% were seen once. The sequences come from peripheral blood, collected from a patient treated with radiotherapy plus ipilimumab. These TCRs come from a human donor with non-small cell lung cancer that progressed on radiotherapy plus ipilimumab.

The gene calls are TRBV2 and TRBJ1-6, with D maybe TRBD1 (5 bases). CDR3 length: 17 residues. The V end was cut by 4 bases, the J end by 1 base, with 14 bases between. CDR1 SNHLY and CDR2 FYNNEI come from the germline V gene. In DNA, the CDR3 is TGTGCCAGCAGTGTCGAGGGGTTGAAGTCCTATAATTCACCCCTCCACTTT. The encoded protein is CASSVEGLKSYNSPLHF.

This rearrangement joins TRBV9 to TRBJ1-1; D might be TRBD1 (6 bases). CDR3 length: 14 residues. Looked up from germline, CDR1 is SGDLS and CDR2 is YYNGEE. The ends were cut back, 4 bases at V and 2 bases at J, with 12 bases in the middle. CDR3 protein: CASSPWTDNTEAFF. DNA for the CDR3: TGTGCCAGCAGCCCATGGACAGATAACACTGAAGCTTTCTTT.

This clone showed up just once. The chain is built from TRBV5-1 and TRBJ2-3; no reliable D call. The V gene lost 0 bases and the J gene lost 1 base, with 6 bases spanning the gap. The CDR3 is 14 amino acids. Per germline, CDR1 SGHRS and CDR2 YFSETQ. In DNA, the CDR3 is TGCGCCAGCAGCTTGGTTCCGGGCACAGATACGCAGTATTTT. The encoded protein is CASSLVPGTDTQYF.

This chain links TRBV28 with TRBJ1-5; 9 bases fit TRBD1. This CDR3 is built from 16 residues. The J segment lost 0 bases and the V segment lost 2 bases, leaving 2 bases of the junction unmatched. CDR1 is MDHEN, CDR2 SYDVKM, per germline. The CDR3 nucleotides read TGTGCCAGCAGTTTAGGGGGACAGGGTAGCAATCAGCCCCAGCATTTT. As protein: CASSLGGQGSNQPQHF.

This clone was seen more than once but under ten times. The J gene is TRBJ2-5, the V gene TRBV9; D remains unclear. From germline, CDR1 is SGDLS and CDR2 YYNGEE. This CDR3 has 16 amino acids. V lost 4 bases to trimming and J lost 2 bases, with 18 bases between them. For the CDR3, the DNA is TGTGCCAGCAGCCGTCTCCTTGACGGTGGACAAGAGACCCAGTACTTC. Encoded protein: CASSRLLDGGQETQYF.

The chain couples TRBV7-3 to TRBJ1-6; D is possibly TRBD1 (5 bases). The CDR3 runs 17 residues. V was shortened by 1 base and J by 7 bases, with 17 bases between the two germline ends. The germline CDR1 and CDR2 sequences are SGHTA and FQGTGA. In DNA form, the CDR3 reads TGTGCCAGCAGCTTAAGTGGGGCTGGATACGGGAATTCACCCCTCCACTTT. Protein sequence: CASSLSGAGYGNSPLHF.

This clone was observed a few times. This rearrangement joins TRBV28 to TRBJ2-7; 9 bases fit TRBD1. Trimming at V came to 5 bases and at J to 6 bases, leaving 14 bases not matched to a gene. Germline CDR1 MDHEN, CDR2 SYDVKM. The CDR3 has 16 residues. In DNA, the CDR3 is TGTGCCAGCAGTCTCTCATGGGGACAGGGTATAACCGAGCAGTACTTC. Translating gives CASSLSWGQGITEQYF.

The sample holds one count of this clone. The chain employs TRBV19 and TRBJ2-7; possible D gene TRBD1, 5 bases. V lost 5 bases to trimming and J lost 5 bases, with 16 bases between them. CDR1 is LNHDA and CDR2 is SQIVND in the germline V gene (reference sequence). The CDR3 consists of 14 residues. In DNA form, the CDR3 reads TGTGCCAGTAGTCCGACGCCAGGGTTAAACGAGCAGTACTTC. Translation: CASSPTPGLNEQYF.

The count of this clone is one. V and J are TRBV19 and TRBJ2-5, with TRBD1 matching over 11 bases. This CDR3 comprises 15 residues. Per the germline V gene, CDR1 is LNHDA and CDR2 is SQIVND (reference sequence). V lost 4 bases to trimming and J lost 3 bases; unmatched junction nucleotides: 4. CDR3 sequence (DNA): TGTGCCAGTAGTAGCCGGGACAGGGGGAAAGAGACCCAGTACTTC. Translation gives CASSSRDRGKETQYF. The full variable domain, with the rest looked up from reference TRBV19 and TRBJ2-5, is DGGITQSPKYLFRKEGQNVTLSCEQNLNHDAMYWYRQDPGQGLRLIYYSQIVNDFQKGDIAEGYSVSREKKESFPLTVTSAQKNPTAFYLCASSSRDRGKETQYFGPGTRLLVL.